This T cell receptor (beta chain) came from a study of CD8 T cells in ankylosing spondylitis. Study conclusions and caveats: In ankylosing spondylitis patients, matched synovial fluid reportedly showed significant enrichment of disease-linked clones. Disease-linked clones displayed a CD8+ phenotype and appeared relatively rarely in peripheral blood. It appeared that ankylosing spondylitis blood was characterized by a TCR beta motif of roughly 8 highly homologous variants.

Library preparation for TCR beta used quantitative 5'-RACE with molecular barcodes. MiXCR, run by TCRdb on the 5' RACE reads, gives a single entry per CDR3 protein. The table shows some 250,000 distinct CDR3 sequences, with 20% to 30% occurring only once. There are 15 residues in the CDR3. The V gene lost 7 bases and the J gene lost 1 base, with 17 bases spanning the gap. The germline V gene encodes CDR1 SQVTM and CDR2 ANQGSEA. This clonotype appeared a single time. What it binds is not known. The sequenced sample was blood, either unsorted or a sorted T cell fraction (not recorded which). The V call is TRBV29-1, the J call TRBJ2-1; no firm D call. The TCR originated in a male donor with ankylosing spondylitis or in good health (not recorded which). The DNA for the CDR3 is TGCAGCGCCCCCAGGCCCGGTTGGTCCTACAATGAGCAGTTCTTC. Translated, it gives CSAPRPGWSYNEQFF.